The present TCR beta chain was sequenced within a study of blood T cell repertoires in COVID-19. Study summary: The study drew acute and convalescent COVID-19 samples from the United States, Italy and Spain.

Generated by immunoSEQ multiplex PCR, the TCRdb table keeps only in-frame clones and is missing some. Of around 300,000 clones in the sample, about 88% were seen once. This study enrolled people aged roughly 18 to 90 from about two dozen US geographic areas. Resolution of symptoms, clearance, or two negative PCRs was present in recovered Cohort 3 donors. Germline values: CDR1 SEHNR, CDR2 FQNEAQ (reference sequence). V lost 5 bases, J lost 0 bases, and 11 bases lay in between. The CDR3 contains 14 residues. The V call is TRBV7-9, the J call TRBJ2-7; possibly TRBD2 for D (6 bases). This TCR was sampled from a woman aged 45-65 years who had recovered from COVID-19. The sequencing sample was made of PBMCs or T cells enriched from blood (not recorded which). The CDR3 loop is CASSPLGGSYEQYF. Written as DNA, the CDR3 is TGTGCCAGCAGCCCTTTGGGGGGCTCCTACGAGCAGTACTTC.